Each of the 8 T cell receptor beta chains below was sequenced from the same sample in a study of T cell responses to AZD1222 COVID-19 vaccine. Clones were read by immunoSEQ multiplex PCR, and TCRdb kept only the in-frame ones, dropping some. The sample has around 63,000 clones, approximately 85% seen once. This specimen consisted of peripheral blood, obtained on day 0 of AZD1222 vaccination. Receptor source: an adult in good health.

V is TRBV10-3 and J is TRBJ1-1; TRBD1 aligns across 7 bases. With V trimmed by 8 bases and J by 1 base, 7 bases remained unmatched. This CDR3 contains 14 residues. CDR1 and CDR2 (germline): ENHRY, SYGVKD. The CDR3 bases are TGTGCCATCGCGGTAGGGGGCGCGAACACTGAAGCTTTCTTT. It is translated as CAIAVGGANTEAFF.

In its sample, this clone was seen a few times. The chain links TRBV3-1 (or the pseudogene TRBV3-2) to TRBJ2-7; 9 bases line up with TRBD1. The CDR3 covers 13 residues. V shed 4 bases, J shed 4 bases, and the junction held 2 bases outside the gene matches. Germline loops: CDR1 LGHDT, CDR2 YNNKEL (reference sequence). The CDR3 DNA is TGTGCCAGCAGCCGGGGACAGGGATACGAGCAGTACTTC. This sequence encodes CASSRGQGYEQYF.

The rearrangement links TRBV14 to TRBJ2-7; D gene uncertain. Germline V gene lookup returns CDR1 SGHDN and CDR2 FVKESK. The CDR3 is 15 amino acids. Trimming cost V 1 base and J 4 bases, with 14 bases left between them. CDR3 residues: CASSQVEALPYEQYF. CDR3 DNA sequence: TGTGCCAGCAGCCAAGTCGAAGCTTTGCCTTACGAGCAGTACTTC.

For the CDR3, the DNA is TGTGCCATCAGGGCCGGACAGGGAGATAATCAGCCCCAGCATTTT. This gives the protein CAIRAGQGDNQPQHF. The rearrangement joins TRBV10-3 to TRBJ1-5; the match to TRBD1 covers 8 bases. With 6 bases clipped from V and 4 bases from J, the junction kept 8 bases outside the gene matches. CDR3 size: 15 residues. Germline V lookup: CDR1 ENHRY, CDR2 SYGVKD.

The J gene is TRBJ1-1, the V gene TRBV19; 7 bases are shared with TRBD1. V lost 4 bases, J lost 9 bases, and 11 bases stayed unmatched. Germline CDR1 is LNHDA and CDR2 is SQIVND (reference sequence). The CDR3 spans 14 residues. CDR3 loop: CASSTTGRRLQAFF. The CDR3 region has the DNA TGTGCCAGTAGTACGACAGGGCGTAGGTTACAAGCTTTCTTT.

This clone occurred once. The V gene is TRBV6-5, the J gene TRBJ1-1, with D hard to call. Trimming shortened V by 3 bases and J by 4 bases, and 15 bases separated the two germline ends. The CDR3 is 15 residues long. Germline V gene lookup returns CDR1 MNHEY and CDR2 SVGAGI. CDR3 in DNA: TGTGCCAGCAGTTATAACACCCTATGGGGCACTGAAGCTTTCTTT. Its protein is CASSYNTLWGTEAFF.

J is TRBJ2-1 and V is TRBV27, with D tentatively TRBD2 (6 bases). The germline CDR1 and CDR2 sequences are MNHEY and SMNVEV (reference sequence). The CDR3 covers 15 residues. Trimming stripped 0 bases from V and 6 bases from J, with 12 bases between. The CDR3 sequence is CASSLSFAGLNEQFF. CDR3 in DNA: TGTGCCAGCAGTTTATCGTTCGCGGGGCTCAATGAGCAGTTCTTC.

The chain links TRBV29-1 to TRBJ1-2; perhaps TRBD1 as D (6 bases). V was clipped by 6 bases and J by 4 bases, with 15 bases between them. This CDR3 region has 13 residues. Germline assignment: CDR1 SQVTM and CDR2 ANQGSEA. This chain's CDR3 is CSVPIGQPYGYTF. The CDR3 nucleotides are TGCAGCGTCCCAATAGGACAGCCCTATGGCTACACCTTC.